A selection of T cell receptor beta chains follows, all from one sample in a study of cytomegalovirus exposure and HLA in healthy donors. Some clones are missing from TCRdb's copy, which holds only in-frame ones; the method was immunoSEQ multiplex PCR. Here the sample spans about 26,000 clones, 55% to 75% being singletons. Sequenced input: PBMCs. The source is a woman in her forties or fifties in good health and CMV-seronegative. The conserved cysteine and the conserved F or W are not part of the CDR3 here. The order of the fields is V gene, J gene, CDR3 protein.

>TRBV4-1|TRBJ1-2
ASSQGTETNYGYT
>TRBV6-5|TRBJ2-2
ASSYGGTGELF
>TRBV4-1|TRBJ2-2
ASSQDTVRTGELF
>TRBV7-2|TRBJ1-1
ANDQEAPGAF
>TRBV5-1|TRBJ2-1
ASRSAQGNEQF
>TRBV5-1|TRBJ1-2
ASSLASNYGYT
>TRBV28|TRBJ1-2
ASSSGQGVVGYT
>TRBV6-5|TRBJ1-1
ASRRDFPVEAF
>TRBV2|TRBJ1-1
ASSAQTGPHTEAF
>TRBV29-1|TRBJ2-7
SVLQGRQY
>TRBV25-1|TRBJ2-2
ASSEVSESGELF
>TRBV7-3|TRBJ2-3
ASSADFTDTQY
>TRBV9|TRBJ1-1
ASSVDLREGGEAF
>TRBV6-5|TRBJ1-1
ACWDSMNTEAF
>TRBV6-5|TRBJ2-7
ASGIRYYEQY
>TRBV7-9|TRBJ2-2
ASSLSGGNTGELF
>TRBV5-8|TRBJ2-1
ASRVTRRDYNEQF
>TRBV6-1|TRBJ1-2
ASSAEQGPNYGYT
>TRBV28|TRBJ2-5
ASSLGGRAWETQY
>TRBV27|TRBJ2-2
ASSSELATGELF
>TRBV9|TRBJ1-1
ASSYTPTTGDEAF
>TRBV4-1|TRBJ2-5
ASRDLSAGGRETQY
>TRBV5-4|TRBJ1-1
ASSLNTEAF
>TRBV29-1|TRBJ1-1
SVDDRVGTEAF
>TRBV7-9|TRBJ1-6
ASSLVRGRGNSPLH
>TRBV6-4|TRBJ1-1
ASSLDRNTEAF
>TRBV5-4|TRBJ2-1
ASSLSQRGGWNEQF
>TRBV4-1|TRBJ2-2
ASSQETLRRERAGELF
>TRBV5-1|TRBJ1-1
ASSRGTHEAF
>TRBV6-1|TRBJ1-4
ASTREQLNEKLF
>TRBV25-1|TRBJ1-1
ASSESYSKGKGTEAF
>TRBV27|TRBJ1-3
ASSPEGGLTIY
>TRBV14|TRBJ2-7
ASSQSPGGLQY
>TRBV6-1|TRBJ2-1
ASSGGTSGALQF
>TRBV5-1|TRBJ1-1
ASSLDRSNTEAF
>TRBV5-1|TRBJ1-2
ASGQGVDYGYT
>TRBV2|TRBJ1-1
ATRLVGEAF
>TRBV5-6|TRBJ1-5
ASSLMANQPQH
>TRBV5-4|TRBJ2-2
ASSLEAGQGPNTGELF
>TRBV6-5|TRBJ1-2
ASTPDGTLYGYT
>TRBV25-1|TRBJ2-7
ASSRDRELDEQY
>TRBV5-4|TRBJ1-1
ASSLVGANTEAF
>TRBV5-1|TRBJ2-1
ASSLGLGSEQF
>TRBV10-3|TRBJ1-5
AISGDGGVNQPQH
>TRBV29-1|TRBJ1-5
SALTGERNQPQH
>TRBV5-1|TRBJ1-1
ASSPAGGYTEAF
>TRBV2|TRBJ2-1
ASSEGVLAGGREQF
>TRBV18|TRBJ1-1
ASSPQGQKNTEAF
>TRBV5-6|TRBJ1-2
ASSPTLTQNYGYT
>TRBV28|TRBJ1-2
ASRTTGWGYT
>TRBV5-1|TRBJ2-1
ASRSQGFTYNEQF
>TRBV25-1|TRBJ2-1
ASSVGLTANNEQF
>TRBV6-5|TRBJ1-5
ASSTLGGNQPQH
>TRBV4-2|TRBJ2-4
ASSPLSTSEIKNIQY
>TRBV6-5|TRBJ2-7
ASSPRGGYEQY
>TRBV4-2|TRBJ2-7
ASSRETSGGDEQY
>TRBV7-6|TRBJ2-2
ASSPTPNTGELF
>TRBV27|TRBJ1-2
ASSPGVGYGYT
>TRBV29-1|TRBJ1-2
SVESQAPEANYGYT
>TRBV18|TRBJ2-7
ASSPSGSSYEQY